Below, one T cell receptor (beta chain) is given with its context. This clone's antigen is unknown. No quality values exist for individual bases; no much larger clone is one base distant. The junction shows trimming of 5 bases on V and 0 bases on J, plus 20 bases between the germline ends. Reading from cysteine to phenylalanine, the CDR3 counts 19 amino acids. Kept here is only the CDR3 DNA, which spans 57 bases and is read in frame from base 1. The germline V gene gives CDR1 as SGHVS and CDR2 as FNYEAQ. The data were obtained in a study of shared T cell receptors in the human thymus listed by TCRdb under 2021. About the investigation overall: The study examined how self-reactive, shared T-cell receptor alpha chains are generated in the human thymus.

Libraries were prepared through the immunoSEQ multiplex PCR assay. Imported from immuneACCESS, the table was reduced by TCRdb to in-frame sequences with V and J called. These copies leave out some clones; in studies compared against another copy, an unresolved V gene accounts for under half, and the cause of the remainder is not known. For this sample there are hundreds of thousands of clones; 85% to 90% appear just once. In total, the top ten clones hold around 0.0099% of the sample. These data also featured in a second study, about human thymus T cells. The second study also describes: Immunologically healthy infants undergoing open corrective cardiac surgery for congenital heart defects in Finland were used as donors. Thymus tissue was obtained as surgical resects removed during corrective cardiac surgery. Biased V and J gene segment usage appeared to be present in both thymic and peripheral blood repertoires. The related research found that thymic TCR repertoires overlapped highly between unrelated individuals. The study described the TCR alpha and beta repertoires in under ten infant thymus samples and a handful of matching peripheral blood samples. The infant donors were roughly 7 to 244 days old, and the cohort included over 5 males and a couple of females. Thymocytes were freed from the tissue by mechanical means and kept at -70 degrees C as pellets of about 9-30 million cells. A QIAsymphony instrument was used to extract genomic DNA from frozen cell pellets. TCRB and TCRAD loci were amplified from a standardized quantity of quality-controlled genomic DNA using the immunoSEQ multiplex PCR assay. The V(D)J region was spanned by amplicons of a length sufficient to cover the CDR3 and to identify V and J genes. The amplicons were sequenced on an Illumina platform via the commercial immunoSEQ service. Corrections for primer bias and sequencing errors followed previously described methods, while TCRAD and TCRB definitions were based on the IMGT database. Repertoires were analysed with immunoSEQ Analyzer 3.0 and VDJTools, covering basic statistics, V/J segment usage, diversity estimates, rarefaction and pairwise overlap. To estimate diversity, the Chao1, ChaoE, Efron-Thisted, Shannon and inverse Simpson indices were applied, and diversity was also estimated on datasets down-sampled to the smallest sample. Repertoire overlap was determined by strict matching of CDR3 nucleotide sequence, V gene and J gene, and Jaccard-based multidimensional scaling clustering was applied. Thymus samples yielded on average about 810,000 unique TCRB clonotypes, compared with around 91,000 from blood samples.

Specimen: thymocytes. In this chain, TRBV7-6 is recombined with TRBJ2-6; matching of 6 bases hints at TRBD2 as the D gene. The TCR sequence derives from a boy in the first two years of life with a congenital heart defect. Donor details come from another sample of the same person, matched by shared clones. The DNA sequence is TGTGCCAGCAGCCCCCCCGGGGGAACAAGAAACTCTGGGGCCAACGTCCTGACTTTC. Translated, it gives CASSPPGGTRNSGANVLTF.